This is a list of T cell receptor beta chains from one sample in a study of OX40 agonist ivuxolimab in advanced cancers. The method was immunoSEQ multiplex PCR; TCRdb's version includes in-frame clones alone and lacks a portion of them. The sample yields under 80,000 clones, approximately 91% seen once. Source: CD4+ or CD8+ T cells sorted from blood, taken in a trial of the OX40 agonist ivuxolimab. The source of these receptors is an adult with an advanced solid tumor such as melanoma, head and neck, liver or kidney cancer. Each CDR3 is given without its conserved first and last residue. Rows give clone size only sometimes, using once, few, many, or a class for an expanded clone.

CDR3 protein: AWGLAGVRDTQY
V gene: TRBV30
clone size: once

CDR3 protein: ASSVTGQGVSEQY
V gene: TRBV28
clone size: NA

CDR3 protein: ASSLTVTYEQY
V gene: TRBV5-1
clone size: NA

CDR3 protein: ASSLAGAASYEQY
V gene: TRBV5-4
clone size: NA

CDR3 protein: ASSPIGGELF
V gene: TRBV14
clone size: few

CDR3 protein: ASSLAGKKETQY
V gene: TRBV7-6
clone size: NA

CDR3 protein: ASSIETGATGNTIY
V gene: TRBV19
clone size: NA

CDR3 protein: ASSAVGVGSYNEQF
V gene: TRBV9
clone size: NA

CDR3 protein: ACGRDRNQPQH
V gene: TRBV27
clone size: NA

CDR3 protein: ASSPGTLSYNEQF
V gene: TRBV5-4
clone size: once

CDR3 protein: ASSYVRGSGGYT
V gene: TRBV6-5
clone size: NA

CDR3 protein: ASSLKHGPNIQY
V gene: TRBV7-2
clone size: NA

CDR3 protein: ASNSQGGVGETQY
V gene: TRBV6-5
clone size: NA

CDR3 protein: ASSLGTGSNTEAF
V gene: TRBV27
clone size: once

CDR3 protein: ASSFWGTGELF
V gene: TRBV5-1
clone size: NA

CDR3 protein: AWSRSGSDTGELF
V gene: TRBV30
clone size: NA

CDR3 protein: AWSVSGQGSEQY
V gene: TRBV30
clone size: NA

CDR3 protein: ASRPGAPTYEQY
V gene: TRBV28
clone size: NA

CDR3 protein: ASSEGFIGN
V gene: TRBV6-5
clone size: NA

CDR3 protein: AISNRGPESTDTQY
V gene: TRBV10-3
clone size: NA

CDR3 protein: ASSVGGDRGAYEQY
V gene: TRBV9
clone size: NA

CDR3 protein: ASSLEENTEAF
V gene: TRBV11-3
clone size: NA

CDR3 protein: ASRGGTRDGYT
V gene: TRBV28
clone size: NA

CDR3 protein: ASSVIGATDTQY
V gene: TRBV9
clone size: few

CDR3 protein: ASRTGPGEQF
V gene: TRBV5-4
clone size: NA

CDR3 protein: ASSSRVGGYT
V gene: TRBV7-9
clone size: few

CDR3 protein: ASSFSGGAETQY
V gene: TRBV7-2
clone size: NA

CDR3 protein: ASRLRTGDSYGYT
V gene: TRBV5-5
clone size: NA

CDR3 protein: ASSPRRTTSGNTIY
V gene: TRBV2
clone size: NA

CDR3 protein: SVADTGGTEAF
V gene: TRBV29-1
clone size: once

CDR3 protein: ASSLPGLAGKYEQY
V gene: TRBV5-4
clone size: NA

CDR3 protein: ASSGGSRQLAYEQY
V gene: TRBV2
clone size: NA

CDR3 protein: ASSLGATGGETQY
V gene: TRBV11-3
clone size: NA

CDR3 protein: ASSPQGLLNYGYT
V gene: TRBV11-2
clone size: NA

CDR3 protein: ASSLRKGTDTQY
V gene: TRBV19
clone size: NA

CDR3 protein: ASSFQDQNTEAF
V gene: TRBV5-1
clone size: NA

CDR3 protein: ARSLVRAGLQF
V gene: TRBV5-3
clone size: NA